The 5 T cell receptor beta chains below come from one sample, sequenced in a study of T cells in Graves' hyperthyroidism and ophthalmopathy. From RNA transcripts, TCR beta CDR3 regions were amplified. The primer set for the first-round RT-PCR of the TCR CDR3 was HTBI. A single record per CDR3 protein comes from TCRdb applying MiXCR to the multiplex PCR reads. The sample lists 500,000 to 650,000 distinct CDR3 sequences, about 15% occurring once. The sequencing input was blood. The receptors shown here come from a woman in her thirties or forties with Graves' hyperthyroidism.

The rearrangement uses TRBV28 and TRBJ2-4; 12 nucleotides line up with TRBD2. The germline V gene encodes CDR1 MDHEN and CDR2 SYDVKM. V trimming: 5 bases; J trimming: 1 base; junction bases outside the gene matches: 9. The CDR3 totals 18 residues. The CDR3 coding sequence is TGTGCCAGCAGTCCTCTAGCGGGAGGGCCGACGGCCAAAAACATTCAGTACTTC. It encodes CASSPLAGGPTAKNIQYF.

The V gene is TRBV20-1, the J gene TRBJ1-2; D uncertain. The V end was cut by 0 bases, the J end by 6 bases, with 8 bases between. The CDR3 extends over 12 amino acids. Germline values: CDR1 DFQATT, CDR2 SNEGSKA (reference sequence). In nucleotides, the CDR3 is TGCAGTGCTAGAGATCCGGGAGATGGCTACACCTTC. Encoded protein: CSARDPGDGYTF.

This clonotype was counted ten times or more. The chain joins TRBV7-3 to TRBJ2-3; TRBD2 matches at 9 bases. Germline trimming cut 5 bases from V and 6 bases from J; bases unmatched to any gene: 6. Germline assignment: CDR1 SGHTA and CDR2 FQGTGA. This CDR3 is built from 14 residues. CDR3 residues: CASSPHSGSDTQYF. Here the CDR3 DNA reads TGTGCCAGCAGCCCCCATAGCGGGAGTGATACGCAGTATTTT.

This clonotype was counted a few times. J is TRBJ2-5 and V is TRBV11-2; 9 bases align to TRBD2. The V segment lost 3 bases and the J segment 5 bases; nucleotides outside the gene matches: 10. The CDR3 extends over 16 amino acids. The germline gives CDR1 SGHAT, CDR2 FQNNGV. The CDR3 DNA reads TGTGCCAGCAGCTTGAACGGGGGAGCGGGAGGCGAGACCCAGTACTTC. Residues: CASSLNGGAGGETQYF.

This clonotype was seen at least ten times. The chain links TRBV6-2 or TRBV6-3 to TRBJ2-7; D could derive from TRBD1 or TRBD2 (5 bases each). CDR3 size: 14 residues. V dropped 4 bases and J dropped 6 bases, with 16 bases sitting between them. CDR1 is MNHEY and CDR2 is SVGEGT in the germline V gene. The CDR3 nucleotides are TGTGCCAGCAGTTCCCTGCCGCCGGGACCCGAGCAGTACTTC. It translates to CASSSLPPGPEQYF.